Presented here are 24 T cell receptor beta chains from one specimen sequenced in a study of T cell responses to AZD1222 COVID-19 vaccine. Some clones are missing from TCRdb's copy, which holds only in-frame ones; the method was immunoSEQ multiplex PCR. Of 110,000 or so clones detected, around 84% appear once; the ten largest clones hold around 17%. This material consisted of peripheral blood, taken 28 days after the second AZD1222 dose. These receptors were taken from an adult who received the AZD1222 COVID-19 vaccine.

This clone was seen only a few times. The chain recombines TRBV4-1 with TRBJ2-7; D not certain. V lost 0 bases and J 9 bases, leaving 12 bases between the germline ends. The CDR3 runs 13 residues. Germline V gene data show CDR1 as MGHRA and CDR2 as YSYEKL. CDR3 amino acids: CASSQEESVGQYF. In DNA, the CDR3 is TGCGCCAGCAGCCAAGAAGAATCGGTGGGGCAGTACTTC.

The chain joins TRBV5-1 to TRBJ1-3; the D is unclear. Per germline, CDR1 SGHRS and CDR2 YFSETQ. The CDR3 is 15 residues long. The ends were cut back, 1 base at V and 4 bases at J, with 12 bases in the middle. CDR3 residues: CASSLNPTGGNTIYF. In nucleotides, the CDR3 is TGCGCCAGCAGCTTGAATCCTACGGGAGGAAACACCATATATTTT.

The chain joins TRBV18 to TRBJ2-7; 7 bases agree with TRBD1. CDR1 KGHSH and CDR2 LQKENI come from the germline V gene. The CDR3 sequence is 14 residues long. The V gene end was trimmed by 1 base and the J gene end by 4 bases; junction bases not matched to a gene: 4. The CDR3 protein is CASSPLQGDYEQYF. The CDR3 DNA reads as TGTGCCAGCTCACCACTTCAGGGGGATTACGAGCAGTACTTC.

This clone was detected once. The V call is TRBV7-8, the J call TRBJ1-1; D is uncertain. The CDR3 contains 14 residues. Germline V gene lookup returns CDR1 SGHVS and CDR2 FQNEAQ. V lost 1 base, J lost 4 bases, and 10 bases lay in between. The CDR3 is CASSLGTSGTEAFF. In nucleotides, the CDR3 is TGTGCCAGCAGCTTAGGAACGAGCGGCACTGAAGCTTTCTTT.

The chain recombines TRBV19 with TRBJ1-6, with 8 nucleotides matching TRBD1. The J segment lost 8 bases and the V segment lost 6 bases, leaving 12 bases of the junction unmatched. Looked up from germline, CDR1 is LNHDA and CDR2 is SQIVND (reference sequence). CDR3 length equals 16 residues. The CDR3 DNA reads as TGTGCCAGTAGCCTAGCATCGGACAGGGAGCATTCACCCCTCCACTTT. Residues: CASSLASDREHSPLHF.

This sequence joins TRBV6-2 or TRBV6-3 and TRBJ2-7; 9 bases align to TRBD2. The CDR3 has 14 amino acids. Germline V CDR1 and CDR2: MNHEY, SVGEGT. After removal of 6 bases from V and 4 bases from J, the junction contained 7 bases not matched to a gene. This CDR3 reads CASSVAGGPYEQYF. Here the CDR3 DNA reads TGTGCCAGCAGCGTGGCGGGGGGGCCTTACGAGCAGTACTTC.

The rearrangement joins TRBV9 to TRBJ1-1, with D possibly matching TRBD1 (5 bases). CDR1 is SGDLS, CDR2 YYNGEE, per germline. The CDR3 length is 15 residues. V lost 0 bases and J lost 2, with 11 bases in between. The CDR3 reads CASSVGWTYNTEAFF. The DNA for the CDR3 is TGTGCCAGCAGCGTAGGGTGGACATACAACACTGAAGCTTTCTTT. Based on the CDR3 plus reference TRBV9 and TRBJ1-1, the full variable domain is DSGVTQTPKHLITATGQRVTLRCSPRSGDLSVYWYQQSLDQGLQFLIQYYNGEERAKGNILERFSAQQFPDLHSELNLSSLELGDSALYFCASSVGWTYNTEAFFGQGTRLTVV.

This rearrangement joins TRBV5-6 to TRBJ2-7; D gene ambiguous. The V end was cut by 1 base, the J end by 4 bases, with 3 bases between. The CDR3 is 11 residues long. Germline CDR1 SGHDT, CDR2 YYEEEE. The CDR3 coding sequence is TGTGCCAGCAGCTTGCAGTACGAGCAGTACTTC. Its translation: CASSLQYEQYF.

The V and J genes are TRBV10-3 and TRBJ2-5; D is possibly TRBD1 (5 bases). Germline CDR1 ENHRY, CDR2 SYGVKD. The CDR3 extends over 11 amino acids. Trimming stripped 4 bases from V and 9 bases from J, with 9 bases between. The chain's CDR3 is CAISGVGPQYF. DNA for the CDR3: TGTGCCATCAGTGGGGTGGGGCCCCAGTACTTC.

The chain carries TRBV6-2 or TRBV6-3 and TRBJ2-7, with D uncertain. The germline V and J ends were trimmed by 6 bases and 2 bases, with 8 bases remaining between them. The CDR3 spans 12 residues. Germline V gene data show CDR1 as MNHEY and CDR2 as SVGEGT. The CDR3 sequence: CASSFHTYEQYF. The CDR3 DNA sequence: TGTGCCAGCAGCTTCCACACCTACGAGCAGTACTTC.

The chain combines TRBV20-1 with TRBJ1-1, with D uncertain. The CDR3 consists of 13 residues. The germline V gene encodes CDR1 DFQATT and CDR2 SNEGSKA (reference sequence). Trimming cost V 3 bases and J 2 bases, with 10 bases left between them. The CDR3 loop is CSASPPDNTEAFF. The CDR3 coding sequence is TGCAGTGCTAGTCCCCCAGATAACACTGAAGCTTTCTTT.

The chain combines TRBV7-9 with TRBJ2-5, with a possible D match to TRBD1 (6 bases). Germline CDR1 and CDR2: SEHNR and FQNEAQ (reference sequence). V was pared by 4 bases and J by 2 bases, with 8 bases between. The length of the CDR3 is 13 residues. CDR3 sequence: CASSWDIQETQYF. The DNA for the CDR3 is TGTGCCAGCAGCTGGGACATACAAGAGACCCAGTACTTC.

This clone was seen only once. The chain links TRBV29-1 to TRBJ2-7; 9 nucleotides agree with TRBD1. Trimming cost V 4 bases and J 2 bases; bases outside gene matches: 9. The CDR3 totals 15 residues. Germline assignment: CDR1 SQVTM and CDR2 ANQGSEA. CDR3 sequence: CSVAVTGGLTYEQYF. In DNA, the CDR3 is TGCAGCGTTGCGGTCACAGGGGGCCTTACCTACGAGCAGTACTTC.

This chain uses TRBV6-4 with TRBJ2-1; possible D gene TRBD1, 5 bases. The CDR3 runs to 16 residues. Trimming stripped 0 bases from V and 0 bases from J, with 9 bases between. Germline V CDR1 and CDR2: MRHNA, SNTAGT. CDR3 DNA: TGTGCCAGCAGTGACTCGAATCAGGGCTCCTACAATGAGCAGTTCTTC. This encodes CASSDSNQGSYNEQFF.

This clone appeared once. The chain links TRBV7-7 to TRBJ2-1; D is perhaps TRBD2 (6 bases). Per germline, CDR1 SSHAT and CDR2 FNYEAQ (reference sequence). Deletions cut 5 bases from V and 0 bases from J, with 11 bases between. CDR3 length: 15 amino acids. The chain's CDR3 is CASSVTRSSYNEQFF. CDR3 DNA: TGTGCCAGCAGCGTGACTAGATCCTCCTACAATGAGCAGTTCTTC.

The table lists this clone with a count of one. This chain uses TRBV3-1 (or the pseudogene TRBV3-2) with TRBJ2-5; TRBD1 matches at 8 bases. CDR3 length: 15 residues. The V and J ends lost 6 bases and 4 bases, in that order; junction bases with no gene match: 10. The germline gives CDR1 LGHDT, CDR2 YNNKEL (reference sequence). The CDR3 region has the DNA TGTGCCAGCAGGGGGACAGGAGGAGTTTTAGAGACCCAGTACTTC. Amino acid sequence: CASRGTGGVLETQYF.

The genes are TRBV5-8 and TRBJ2-4; D is possibly TRBD1 (5 bases). From germline, CDR1 is SGHTS and CDR2 YDEGEE. V dropped 3 bases and J dropped 3 bases, with 7 bases sitting between them. The CDR3 has 13 residues. For the CDR3, the DNA is TGTGCCAGCAGCTGGACAAACAAAAACATTCAGTACTTC. It yields the protein CASSWTNKNIQYF.

The rearrangement uses TRBV11-2 and TRBJ2-6, with D perhaps assigned TRBD1 or TRBD2 (5 bases each). Trimming removed 3 bases from V and 0 bases from J, with 18 bases in between. The CDR3 has 19 amino acids. Germline V gene sequence: CDR1 SGHAT, CDR2 FQNNGV. CDR3 loop: CASSFDYWGTLSGANVLTF. DNA of the CDR3: TGTGCCAGCAGCTTTGACTATTGGGGCACCCTCTCTGGGGCCAACGTCCTGACTTTC.

V is TRBV21-1 and J is TRBJ2-7; the table's TRBD1 call for D was not verified on the DNA. TRBV21-1 is designated a pseudogene. This CDR3 comprises 22 residues. This chain's CDR3 is CASSKEQWGYRDKKNQDYEQYF. The CDR3 nucleotides read TGTGCCAGCAGCAAAGAACAATGGGGATACCGGGACAAGAAAAACCAAGATTACGAGCAGTACTTC.

The chain carries TRBV7-2 and TRBJ2-4; either TRBD1 or TRBD2 may fit D (5 bases each). Trimming removed 6 bases at V and 2 bases at J, with 17 bases between. Germline V gene data show CDR1 as SGHTA and CDR2 as FQGNSA. This CDR3 comprises 16 residues. The chain's CDR3 is CASSSAVQGTKNIQYF. CDR3 sequence (DNA): TGTGCCAGCAGTAGCGCAGTCCAGGGAACCAAAAACATTCAGTACTTC.

The V call is TRBV9, the J call TRBJ2-1; perhaps TRBD2 as D (6 bases). From germline, CDR1 is SGDLS and CDR2 YYNGEE. The CDR3 is 16 residues long. Trimming removed 0 bases at V and 2 bases at J, with 12 bases between. CDR3 sequence: CASSVDTSRAYNEQFF. For the CDR3, the DNA is TGTGCCAGCAGCGTAGATACTAGCCGCGCCTACAATGAGCAGTTCTTC.

The chain is built from TRBV10-3 and TRBJ2-7; D perhaps matches TRBD1 (5 bases). V was cut by 0 bases and J by 2 bases, with 29 bases left in between. Germline V gene data show CDR1 as ENHRY and CDR2 as SYGVKD. The CDR3 extends over 21 amino acids. The CDR3: CAISESTPDSVGRVGTYEQYF. In DNA, the CDR3 is TGTGCCATCAGTGAGTCGACTCCCGACAGTGTGGGTCGGGTAGGGACCTACGAGCAGTACTTC.

This chain connects TRBV23-1 to TRBJ1-1, with TRBD1 as a possible D gene (5 bases). TRBV23-1 is an open reading frame whose function is uncertain. V lost 5 bases, J lost 4 bases, and 17 bases lay in between. CDR3 length: 15 amino acids. CDR3: CASSDRGERATEAFF. CDR3 nucleotide sequence: TGCGCCAGCAGTGATCGGGGGGAACGGGCCACTGAAGCTTTCTTT.

This CDR3 reads CASRQGSTDTQYF. Here the CDR3 DNA reads TGTGCCAGCAGACAGGGTAGCACAGATACGCAGTATTTT. V is TRBV2 and J is TRBJ2-3; TRBD1 might be the D (6 bases). Germline lookup yields CDR1 SNHLY and CDR2 FYNNEI. The CDR3 runs to 13 residues. V gave up 6 bases and J gave up 0 bases, with 7 bases separating them. Complete variable domain (other parts from reference TRBV2 and TRBJ2-3): EPEVTQTPSHQVTQMGQEVILRCVPISNHLYFYWYRQILGQKVEFLVSFYNNEISEKSEIFDDQFSVERPDGSNFTLKIRSTKLEDSAMYFCASRQGSTDTQYFGPGTRLTVL.